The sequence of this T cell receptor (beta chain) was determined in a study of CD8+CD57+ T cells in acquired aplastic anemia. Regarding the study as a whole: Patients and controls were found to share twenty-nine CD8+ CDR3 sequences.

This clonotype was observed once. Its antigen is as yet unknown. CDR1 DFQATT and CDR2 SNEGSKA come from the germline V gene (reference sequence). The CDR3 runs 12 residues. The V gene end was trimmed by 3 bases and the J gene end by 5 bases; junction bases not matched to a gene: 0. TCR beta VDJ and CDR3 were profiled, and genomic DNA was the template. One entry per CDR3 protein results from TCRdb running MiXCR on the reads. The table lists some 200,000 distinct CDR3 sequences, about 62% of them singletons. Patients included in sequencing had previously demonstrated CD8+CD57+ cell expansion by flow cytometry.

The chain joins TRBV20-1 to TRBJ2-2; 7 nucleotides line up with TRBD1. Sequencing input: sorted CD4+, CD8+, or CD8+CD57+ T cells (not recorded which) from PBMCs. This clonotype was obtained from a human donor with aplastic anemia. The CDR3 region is CSARTGTGELFF. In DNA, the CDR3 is TGCAGTGCTAGGACAGGGACCGGGGAGCTGTTTTTT.